Presented here are 5 T cell receptor beta chains from one specimen sequenced in a study of blood T cell repertoires in COVID-19. Sequenced by immunoSEQ multiplex PCR; TCRdb stores in-frame clones only, minus some. The table lists roughly 92,000 clones, around nine tenths of them singletons. Material for sequencing was peripheral blood. Receptor source: a woman of 80 years or more with acute or convalescent COVID-19.

This clone was recorded only once. J is TRBJ2-3 and V is TRBV5-1; TRBD2 aligns across 11 bases. CDR1 and CDR2 from the germline V gene are SGHRS and YFSETQ. CDR3 size: 16 residues. The J segment lost 4 bases and the V segment lost 4 bases, leaving 8 bases of the junction unmatched. Here the CDR3 reads CASSPGLAGHSDTQYF. The CDR3 nucleotides are TGCGCCAGCAGCCCCGGACTAGCGGGTCATTCAGATACGCAGTATTTT. Complete variable domain (other parts from reference TRBV5-1 and TRBJ2-3): KAGVTQTPRYLIKTRGQQVTLSCSPISGHRSVSWYQQTPGQGLQFLFEYFSETQRNKGNFPGRFSGRQFSNSRSEMNVSTLELGDSALYLCASSPGLAGHSDTQYFGPGTRLTVL.

The rearrangement links TRBV30 to TRBJ1-1, with D unresolved. The CDR3 is 12 residues long. Germline CDR1 and CDR2: GTSNPN and SVGIG (reference sequence). The V gene lost 2 bases and the J gene lost 4 bases, with 8 bases spanning the gap. CDR3 sequence reads: CAWSTVSTEAFF. The CDR3 DNA reads as TGTGCCTGGAGTACGGTATCCACTGAAGCTTTCTTT.

V usage is TRBV6-2 or TRBV6-3 and J usage is TRBJ1-2; TRBD1 aligns across 8 bases. Germline V gives CDR1 MNHEY, CDR2 SVGEGT. J was trimmed by 4 bases and V by 6 bases; bases with no gene match: 7. The CDR3 length is 14 residues. CDR3 DNA: TGTGCCAGCAGCCCGGACAGGGCGGCCTATGGCTACACCTTC. Translated: CASSPDRAAYGYTF.

The CDR3: CASSSSGTVNTEAFF. CDR3 nucleotide sequence: TGCGCCAGCAGCTCTTCGGGGACTGTGAACACTGAAGCTTTCTTT. The rearrangement uses TRBV5-1 and TRBJ1-1; possible D gene TRBD1, 5 bases. The CDR3 is made up of 15 amino acids. CDR1 and CDR2 (germline): SGHRS, YFSETQ. The V end lost 3 bases, the J end lost 0 bases, and 12 bases lay between the germline ends. The whole variable domain, filled in from reference TRBV5-1 and TRBJ1-1, reads KAGVTQTPRYLIKTRGQQVTLSCSPISGHRSVSWYQQTPGQGLQFLFEYFSETQRNKGNFPGRFSGRQFSNSRSEMNVSTLELGDSALYLCASSSSGTVNTEAFFGQGTRLTVV.

The rearrangement uses TRBV5-6 and TRBJ1-4; 7 bases are shared with TRBD1. The CDR3 has 15 residues. Trimming cost V 4 bases and J 2 bases; bases outside gene matches: 5. Germline loops: CDR1 SGHDT, CDR2 YYEEEE. The CDR3: CASSPRQGTNEKLFF. The CDR3 DNA reads TGTGCCAGCAGCCCCCGACAGGGCACTAATGAAAAACTGTTTTTT.